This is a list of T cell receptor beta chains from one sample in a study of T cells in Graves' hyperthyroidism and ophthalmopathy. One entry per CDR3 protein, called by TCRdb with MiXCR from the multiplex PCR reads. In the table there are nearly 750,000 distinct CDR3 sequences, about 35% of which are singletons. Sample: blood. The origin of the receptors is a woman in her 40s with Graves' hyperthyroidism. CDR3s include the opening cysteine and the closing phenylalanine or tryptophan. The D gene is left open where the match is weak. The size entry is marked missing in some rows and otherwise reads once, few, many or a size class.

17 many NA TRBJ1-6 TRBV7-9 CASSLGGASSYNSPLHF TGTGCCAGCAGCTTAGGGGGGGCCAGCTCCTATAATTCACCCCTCCACTTT
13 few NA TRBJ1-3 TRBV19 CASSGVAGNTIYF TGTGCCAGCTCCGGGGTGGCTGGAAACACCATATATTTT
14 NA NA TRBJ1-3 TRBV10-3 CAISPATSGNTIYF TGTGCCATCAGCCCGGCGACCTCTGGAAACACCATATATTTT
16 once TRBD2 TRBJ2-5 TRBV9 CASSVGAGGLGEAQYF TGTGCCAGCAGCGTAGGAGCGGGGGGGCTTGGAGAGGCCCAGTACTTC
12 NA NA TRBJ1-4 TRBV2 CATRELNEKLFF TGTGCCACTCGGGAACTTAATGAAAAACTGTTTTTT
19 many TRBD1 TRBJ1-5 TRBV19 CASSRLGTGGSELAQPQHF TGTGCCAGTAGCCGACTCGGGACAGGGGGCTCGGAGCTGGCTCAGCCCCAGCATTTT
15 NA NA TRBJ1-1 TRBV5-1 CASSFTRGGNTEAFF TGCGCCAGCAGCTTTACAAGGGGCGGGAACACTGAAGCTTTCTTT
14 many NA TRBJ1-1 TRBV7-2 CASSLGRINTEAFF TGTGCCAGCAGCCTAGGACGAATTAACACTGAAGCTTTCTTT
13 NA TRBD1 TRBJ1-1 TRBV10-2 CASSVDRVTEAFF TGCGCCAGCAGTGTTGACAGGGTCACTGAAGCTTTCTTT
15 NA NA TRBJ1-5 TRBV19 CASTLTVYSNQPQHF TGTGCCAGTACGCTAACAGTTTATAGCAATCAGCCCCAGCATTTT
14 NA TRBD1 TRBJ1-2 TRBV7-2 CASRGQGAREGYTF TGTGCCAGCAGGGGCCAGGGGGCTCGAGAAGGCTACACCTTC
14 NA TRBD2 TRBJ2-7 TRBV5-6 CASSFSGGYSEQYF TGTGCCAGCAGCTTTAGCGGGGGGTACAGTGAGCAGTACTTC
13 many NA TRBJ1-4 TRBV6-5 CASSYRGGEKLFF TGTGCCAGCAGTTACAGGGGAGGTGAAAAACTGTTTTTT
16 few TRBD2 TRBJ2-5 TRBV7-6 CASSLGPSGVQETQYF TGTGCCAGCAGCTTAGGGCCTAGCGGGGTCCAAGAGACCCAGTACTTC
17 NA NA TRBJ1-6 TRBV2 CASKNSRDLSYNSPLHF TGTGCCAGCAAGAACTCCAGGGATCTCTCCTATAATTCACCCCTCCACTTT
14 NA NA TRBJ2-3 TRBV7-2 CASSLDAGWSSQYF TGTGCCAGCAGTTTAGACGCGGGATGGTCTTCGCAGTATTTT
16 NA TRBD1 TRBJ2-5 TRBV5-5 CASSLGGQGLQETQYF TGTGCCAGCAGCTTGGGGGGACAGGGCCTCCAAGAGACCCAGTACTTC
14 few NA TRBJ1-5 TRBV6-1 CASRTRTGNQPQHF TGTGCCAGCAGGACACGGACAGGCAATCAGCCCCAGCATTTT
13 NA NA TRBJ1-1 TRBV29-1 CSVDDGVDTEAFF TGCAGCGTTGACGACGGGGTGGACACTGAAGCTTTCTTT
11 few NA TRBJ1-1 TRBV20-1 CSAPARGKAFF TGCAGTGCTCCTGCCAGGGGCAAAGCTTTCTTT
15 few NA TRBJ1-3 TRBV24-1 CATSDLPRGRNTIYF TGTGCCACCAGTGATTTGCCCCGGGGGCGAAACACCATATATTTT
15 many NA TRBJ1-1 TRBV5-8 CASSLWAGLNTEAFF TGTGCCAGCAGCTTGTGGGCGGGGCTAAACACTGAAGCTTTCTTT
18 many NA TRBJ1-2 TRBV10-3 CAISEKGGSAIVLHGYTF TGTGCCATCAGTGAGAAGGGAGGGTCAGCTATCGTCCTCCATGGCTACACCTTC
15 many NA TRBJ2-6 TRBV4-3 CASSQAASGANVLTF TGCGCCAGCAGCCAAGCGGCCTCTGGGGCCAACGTCCTGACTTTC
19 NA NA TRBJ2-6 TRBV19 CASNPAGLGHTSGANVLTF TGTGCCAGTAACCCGGCGGGGTTGGGACACACCTCTGGGGCCAACGTCCTGACTTTC
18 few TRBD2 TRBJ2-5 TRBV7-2 CASSSRLAGSWATETQYF TGTGCCAGCAGCTCCCGACTAGCGGGCTCATGGGCCACGGAGACCCAGTACTTC
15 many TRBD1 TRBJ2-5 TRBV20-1 CSARVEGRGRETQYF TGCAGTGCTAGAGTTGAAGGCAGGGGGCGAGAGACCCAGTACTTC
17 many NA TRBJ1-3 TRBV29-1 CSVEVLRTDQSGNTIYF TGCAGCGTTGAAGTCCTAAGGACCGACCAATCTGGAAACACCATATATTTT
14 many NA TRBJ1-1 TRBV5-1 CASSLVGLNTEAFF TGTGCCAGCAGCTTAGTTGGGCTGAACACTGAAGCTTTCTTT
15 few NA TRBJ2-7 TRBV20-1 CSARARTGFVYEQYF TGCAGTGCTAGGGCTCGCACGGGTTTCGTGTACGAGCAGTACTTC
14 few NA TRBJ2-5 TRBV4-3 CASSQDVASETQYF TGCGCCAGCAGCCAAGATGTGGCCTCCGAGACCCAGTACTTC
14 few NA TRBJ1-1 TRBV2 CASSPPGGLTEAFF TGTGCCAGCTCACCACCGGGGGGGCTCACTGAAGCTTTCTTT